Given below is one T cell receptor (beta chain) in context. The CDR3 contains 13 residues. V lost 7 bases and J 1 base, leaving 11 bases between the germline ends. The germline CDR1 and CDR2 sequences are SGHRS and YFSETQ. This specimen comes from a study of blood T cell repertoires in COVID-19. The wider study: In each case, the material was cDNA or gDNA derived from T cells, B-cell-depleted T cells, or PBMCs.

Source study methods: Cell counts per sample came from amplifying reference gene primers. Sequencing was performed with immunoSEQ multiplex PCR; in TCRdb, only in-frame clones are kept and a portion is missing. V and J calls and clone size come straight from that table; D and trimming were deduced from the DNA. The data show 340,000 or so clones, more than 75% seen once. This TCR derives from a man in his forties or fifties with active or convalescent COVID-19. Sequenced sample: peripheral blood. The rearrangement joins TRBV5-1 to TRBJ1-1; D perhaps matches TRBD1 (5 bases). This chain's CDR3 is CASRGQTNTEAFF. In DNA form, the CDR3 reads TGCGCCAGCCGAGGACAAACGAACACTGAAGCTTTCTTT.